A single sample gave rise to the 15 T cell receptor beta chains below, sequenced in a study of long-term antiretroviral therapy in people with HIV. The run of the v3.0 immunoSEQ assay was at survey level. The method was immunoSEQ multiplex PCR; TCRdb's version includes in-frame clones alone and lacks a portion of them. The table includes 30,000 to 40,000 clones, about 76% detected once. Sequencing used unsorted PBMCs, obtained 1.9 years after starting antiretroviral therapy. The receptors shown here come from a man aged 18 to 35 with HIV.

This clone was found a few times. This chain links TRBV19 with TRBJ1-5; possibly TRBD1 for D (5 bases). The CDR3 runs to 14 residues. Trimming cost V 10 bases and J 4 bases, with 17 bases left between them. The germline V gene encodes CDR1 LNHDA and CDR2 SQIVND (reference sequence). The CDR3 is CATRDGRVNQPQHF. DNA for the CDR3: TGTGCCACTAGGGACGGGAGGGTAAATCAGCCCCAGCATTTT.

The rearrangement uses TRBV7-3 and TRBJ2-3, with 7 bases identical to TRBD1. The germline V gene has CDR1 SGHTA and CDR2 FQGTGA. This CDR3 comprises 14 residues. The ends lost 2 bases at V and 1 base at J; junction bases unmatched: 0. This chain's CDR3 is CASSLDRGTDTQYF. The CDR3 nucleotides are TGTGCCAGCAGCTTAGACAGGGGCACAGATACGCAGTATTTT.

This rearrangement joins TRBV27 to TRBJ2-5; no firm D call. CDR1 and CDR2 from the germline V gene are MNHEY and SMNVEV (reference sequence). The CDR3 runs to 11 residues. Trimming cost V 6 bases and J 4 bases, with 6 bases left between them. The CDR3 DNA sequence: TGTGCCAGCAGATGGGGAGAGACCCAGTACTTC. Translating gives CASRWGETQYF.

The chain carries TRBV4-1 and TRBJ2-6; the D gene could be TRBD1 or TRBD2 (6 bases each). The germline V gene encodes CDR1 MGHRA and CDR2 YSYEKL. V lost 0 bases to trimming and J lost 4 bases, with 13 bases between them. The CDR3 has 17 residues. The CDR3 nucleotides read TGCGCCAGCAGCCAAGAAGGAGGGGGTCGAGGGGCCAACGTCCTGACTTTC. This codes for CASSQEGGGRGANVLTF.

A single count supports this clone. The V gene is TRBV5-8, the J gene TRBJ2-3; D is possibly TRBD2 (7 bases). V lost 4 bases and J 5 bases, leaving 14 bases between the germline ends. The length of the CDR3 is 14 residues. The germline V gene has CDR1 SGHTS and CDR2 YDEGEE. CDR3 DNA sequence: TGTGCCAGCAGCCCTGGGAGGGGGAGAGATACGCAGTATTTT. Protein product: CASSPGRGRDTQYF.

This clone has just a few counts. The chain joins TRBV29-1 to TRBJ1-2, with TRBD1 matching 8 bases. Trimming removed 7 bases from V and 6 bases from J; junction bases left unmatched: 10. The germline V gene has CDR1 SQVTM and CDR2 ANQGSEA. The CDR3 is made up of 13 amino acids. The CDR3, as DNA: TGCAGCGGTTGGACAGGGAAGATGAATGGCTACACCTTC. Encoded protein: CSGWTGKMNGYTF.

The V gene is TRBV7-2, the J gene TRBJ2-3, with 16 bases matching TRBD2. Germline V gene lookup returns CDR1 SGHTA and CDR2 FQGNSA. The CDR3 is 17 residues long. After removal of 1 base from V and 4 bases from J, the junction contained 2 bases not matched to a gene. The CDR3 is CASSLVGLAGGPDTQYF. CDR3 coding DNA: TGTGCCAGCAGCTTAGTGGGACTAGCGGGGGGGCCAGATACGCAGTATTTT.

Note on this clone: A read error is likely here: a far larger clone is one base away. The rearrangement joins TRBV14 to TRBJ2-2; TRBD1 matches 7 bases. V was clipped by 5 bases and J by 4 bases; unmatched bases: 1. The germline V gene encodes CDR1 SGHDN and CDR2 FVKESK. This CDR3 region has 13 residues. This CDR3 is CASSYRGTGELFF. CDR3 sequence (DNA): TGTGCCAGCAGCTACAGGGGCACCGGGGAGCTGTTTTTT.

This clone was observed once. The rearrangement joins TRBV28 to TRBJ2-7; TRBD1 is a possible D gene (7 bases). This CDR3 spans 18 amino acids. The germline CDR1 and CDR2 sequences are MDHEN and SYDVKM. V was shortened by 3 bases and J by 4 bases, with 25 bases between the two germline ends. CDR3 sequence (DNA): TGTGCCAGCAGTTTGGCAGGGGGAGGTGGGAACGCGCTTTACGAGCAGTACTTC. Translation: CASSLAGGGGNALYEQYF. Full variable domain (outside the CDR3, taken from reference TRBV28 and TRBJ2-7): DVKVTQSSRYLVKRTGEKVFLECVQDMDHENMFWYRQDPGLGLRLIYFSYDVKMKEKGDIPEGYSVSREKKERFSLILESASTNQTSMYLCASSLAGGGGNALYEQYFGPGTRLTVT.

The V gene is TRBV6-1, the J gene TRBJ1-3; no firm D call. The germline gives CDR1 MNHNS, CDR2 SASEGT. The CDR3 is made up of 15 amino acids. Trimming took off 5 bases at V and 2 bases at J, with 13 bases between the two ends. The CDR3 region has the DNA TGTGCCAGCAGTTCGGGGAGTCTCACTGGAAACACCATATATTTT. It codes for CASSSGSLTGNTIYF.

The chain joins TRBV6-5 to TRBJ1-4; D is possibly TRBD1 (5 bases). V dropped 7 bases and J dropped 0 bases, with 9 bases sitting between them. CDR1 and CDR2 from the germline V gene are MNHEY and SVGAGI. This CDR3 has 14 residues. CDR3 coding DNA: TGTGCCAGCACTCCGACAGCAACTAATGAAAAACTGTTTTTT. Residues: CASTPTATNEKLFF.

This clone has a single count. V and J are TRBV11-2 and TRBJ2-3; D possibly uses TRBD1 or TRBD2 (5 bases each). The CDR3 runs 17 residues. V was cut by 5 bases and J by 6 bases, with 24 bases left in between. CDR1 and CDR2 (germline): SGHAT, FQNNGV. This CDR3 is CASSSVLRGSGEDTQYF. The CDR3 region has the DNA TGTGCCAGCAGCAGTGTCCTGAGGGGCTCAGGAGAGGATACGCAGTATTTT.

This clone was found a few times. The chain carries TRBV2 and TRBJ1-2; 8 bases fit TRBD1. The CDR3 contains 14 residues. V gave up 2 bases and J gave up 3 bases; unmatched junction bases: 2. Germline loops: CDR1 SNHLY, CDR2 FYNNEI. CDR3 in DNA: TGTGCCAGCAGTGAACTACAGGGGGACTATGGCTACACCTTC. This encodes CASSELQGDYGYTF.

The chain combines TRBV21-1 with TRBJ2-7. TRBV21-1 represents a pseudogene. The CDR3 consists of 15 residues. CDR3 sequence reads: CASSKGKEDEDEQYV. The CDR3 nucleotides read TGTGCCAGCAGCAAAGGGAAAGAGGATGAGGACGAGCAGTACGTC.

This clone was recorded only once. The rearrangement joins TRBV7-9 to TRBJ1-2, with 7 bases aligning to TRBD1. Germline CDR1 reads SEHNR; CDR2 reads FQNEAQ (reference sequence). With V trimmed by 4 bases and J by 4 bases, 6 bases remained unmatched. This CDR3 spans 14 amino acids. This CDR3 reads CASSSGQSLYGYTF. The CDR3 DNA reads TGTGCCAGCAGCTCGGGACAGAGCCTCTATGGCTACACCTTC.